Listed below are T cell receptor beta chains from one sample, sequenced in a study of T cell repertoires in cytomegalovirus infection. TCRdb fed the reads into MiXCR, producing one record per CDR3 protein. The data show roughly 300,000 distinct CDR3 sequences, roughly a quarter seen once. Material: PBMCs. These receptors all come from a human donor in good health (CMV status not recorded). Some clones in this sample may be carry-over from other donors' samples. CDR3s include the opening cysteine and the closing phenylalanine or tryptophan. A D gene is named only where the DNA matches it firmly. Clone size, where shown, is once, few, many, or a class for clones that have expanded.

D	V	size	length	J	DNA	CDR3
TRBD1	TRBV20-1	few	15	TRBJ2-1	TGCAGTGCTCACCCGGGACAGGGGAATGCGGATGAGCAGTTCTTC	CSAHPGQGNADEQFF
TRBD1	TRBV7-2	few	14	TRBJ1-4	TGTGCCAGCAGCTTCCCCGGGACAGATGAAAAACTGTTTTTT	CASSFPGTDEKLFF
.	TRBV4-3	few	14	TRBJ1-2	TGCGCCAGCAGCCAAGGTGACACCTACTATGGCTACACCTTC	CASSQGDTYYGYTF
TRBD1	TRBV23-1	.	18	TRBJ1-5	TGCGCCAGCACCGTGGGGGACAGGGGAAGAGACGACAATCAGCCCCAGCATTTT	CASTVGDRGRDDNQPQHF
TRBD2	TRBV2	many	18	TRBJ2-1	TGTGCCAGCAGTAGGGCGCCGGGGGCGGGAGGGCCCTACAATGAGCAGTTCTTC	CASSRAPGAGGPYNEQFF
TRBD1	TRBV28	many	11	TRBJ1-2	TGTGCCAGCAGTTTCAGGGACAGCCACACCTTC	CASSFRDSHTF
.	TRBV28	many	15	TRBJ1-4	TGTGCCAGCAGTGGCCCTGACGCAACTAATGAAAAACTGTTTTTT	CASSGPDATNEKLFF
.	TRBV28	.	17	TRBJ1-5	TGTGCCAGCAGTTTATCTTCGACAGCTTATAGCAATCAGCCCCAGCATTTT	CASSLSSTAYSNQPQHF
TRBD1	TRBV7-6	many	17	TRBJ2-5	TGTGCCAGCAGCTTGATGGGACAGGGGTGGCAGCAAGAGACCCAGTACTTC	CASSLMGQGWQQETQYF
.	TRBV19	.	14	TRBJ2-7	TGTGCCAGTAGTGACCGGGGCTTCGCCTACGAGCAGTACTTC	CASSDRGFAYEQYF
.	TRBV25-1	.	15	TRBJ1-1	TGTGCCAGCAGTACGTCAACGGGGGGGAACACTGAAGCTTTCTTT	CASSTSTGGNTEAFF
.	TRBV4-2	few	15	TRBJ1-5	TGTGCCAGCAGCCAAGTAGGGGTTAGCAATCAGCCCCAGCATTTT	CASSQVGVSNQPQHF
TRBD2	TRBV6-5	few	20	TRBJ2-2	TGTGCCAGCAGTTACGTCCCTCCGACTAGCGGGAGATCGAACACCGGGGAGCTGTTTTTT	CASSYVPPTSGRSNTGELFF
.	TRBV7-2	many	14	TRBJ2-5	TGTGCCAGCAGCTTAGAAGGCAGGGTAGAGACCCAGTACTTC	CASSLEGRVETQYF
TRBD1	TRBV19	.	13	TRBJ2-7	TGTGCCAGTAGTCCCGGGGACAGGGGTGAGCAGTACTTC	CASSPGDRGEQYF
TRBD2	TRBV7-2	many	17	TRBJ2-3	TGTGCCAGCAGCAGGGGATGGGCTAGCGGGAGCACAGATACGCAGTATTTT	CASSRGWASGSTDTQYF
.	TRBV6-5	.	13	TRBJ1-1	TGTGCCAGCAACCCGAGAAGGACCACTGAAGCTTTCTTT	CASNPRRTTEAFF
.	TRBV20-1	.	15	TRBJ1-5	TGCAGTGCTAGAGATCCCGCTCCACAGGGCTCGCTCCAGCATTTT	CSARDPAPQGSLQHF
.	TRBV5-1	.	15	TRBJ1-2	TGCGCCAGCAGCAACCCGGACGGACCTTACTATGGCTACACCTTC	CASSNPDGPYYGYTF
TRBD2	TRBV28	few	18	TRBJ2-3	TGTGCCAGCGGACGACTAGCGGGAGGGCTTGGCCACACAGATACGCAGTATTTT	CASGRLAGGLGHTDTQYF
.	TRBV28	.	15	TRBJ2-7	TGTGCCAGCATCACGAGAGGAGGGCGACTCTACGAGCAGTACTTC	CASITRGGRLYEQYF
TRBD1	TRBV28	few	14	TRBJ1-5	TGTGCCAGCAACCCGACAGGGGTCAATCAGCCCCAGCATTTT	CASNPTGVNQPQHF
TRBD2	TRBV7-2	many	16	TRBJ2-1	TGTGCCAGCAGCTTACGGCCGGGAGGGCCGGGGAATGAGCAGTTCTTC	CASSLRPGGPGNEQFF
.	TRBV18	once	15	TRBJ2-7	TGTGCCAGCTCACCAGGCGGGCCAAGCTCCTACGAGCAGTACTTC	CASSPGGPSSYEQYF
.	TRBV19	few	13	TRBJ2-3	TGTGCCAGTCTTAGCTGGTCGGCAGATACGCAGTATTTT	CASLSWSADTQYF
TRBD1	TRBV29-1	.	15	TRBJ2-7	TGCAGCGCCCAAGCCGGGACAGGGGGTGCCTACGAGCAGTACTTC	CSAQAGTGGAYEQYF
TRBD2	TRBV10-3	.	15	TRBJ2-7	TGTGCCATCAGTGATTGGTCTAGCGGGAACTACGAGCAGTACTTC	CAISDWSSGNYEQYF
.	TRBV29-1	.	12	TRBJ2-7	TGCAGCGTTGCGTTGAGCTCCTACGAGCAGTACTTC	CSVALSSYEQYF
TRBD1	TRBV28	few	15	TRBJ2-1	TGTGCCAGCAGTTTGGGGGACAGGGTAGTCGATGAGCAGTTCTTC	CASSLGDRVVDEQFF
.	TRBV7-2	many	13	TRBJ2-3	TGTGCCAGCAGCTTAGCGAGGGGAGATACGCAGTATTTT	CASSLARGDTQYF
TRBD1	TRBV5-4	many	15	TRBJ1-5	TGTGCCAGCAGCCCCGGGACAGATAGCAATCAGCCCCAGCATTTT	CASSPGTDSNQPQHF
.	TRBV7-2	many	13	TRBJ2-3	TGTGCCAGCAGCTCGGACCGGGACGATACGCAGTATTTT	CASSSDRDDTQYF
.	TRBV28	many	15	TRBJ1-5	TGTGCCGTAACCACGCCGGGGGCGATGAATCAGCCCCAGCATTTT	CAVTTPGAMNQPQHF
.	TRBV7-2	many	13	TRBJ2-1	TGTGCCAGCAGCTTTCGGGCGGGGAATGAGCAGTTCTTC	CASSFRAGNEQFF
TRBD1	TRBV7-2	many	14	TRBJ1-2	TGTGCCAGCAGCTCCGATGGGACAGGAGGCGGCTACACCTTC	CASSSDGTGGGYTF
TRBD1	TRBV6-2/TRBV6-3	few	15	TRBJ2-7	TGTGCCAGCAGTTACTTGACAGGGGGGATTTACGAGCAGTACTTC	CASSYLTGGIYEQYF
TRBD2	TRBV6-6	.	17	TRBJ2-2	TGTGCCAGCAGCCCTGCTCTAGCGGGAGACTACACCGGGGAGCTGTTTTTT	CASSPALAGDYTGELFF
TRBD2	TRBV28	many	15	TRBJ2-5	TGTGCCAGCAGTACGGGACTATCCTTACAAGAGACCCAGTACTTC	CASSTGLSLQETQYF
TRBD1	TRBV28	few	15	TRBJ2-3	TGTGCCAGCAGTTTATGGCAGGGGGTTTCAGATACGCAGTATTTT	CASSLWQGVSDTQYF
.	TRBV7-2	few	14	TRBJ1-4	TGTGCCAGCAGCCCGGCCAGGGTCGGTGAAAAACTGTTTTTT	CASSPARVGEKLFF
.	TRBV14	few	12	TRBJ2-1	TGTGCCAGCAGCCAAGTCAGGGGAAAGCAGTTCTTC	CASSQVRGKQFF
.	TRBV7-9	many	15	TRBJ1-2	TGTGCCAGCAGCCTCGGGGGTCAGGGTTTTTATGGCTACACCTTC	CASSLGGQGFYGYTF
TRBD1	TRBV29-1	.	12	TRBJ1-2	TGCAGCGGATCACAGGGGGACTATGGCTACACCTTC	CSGSQGDYGYTF
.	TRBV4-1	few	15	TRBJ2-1	TGCGCCAGCAGCCAACTAGGAGTTTTAAAGAATGAGCAGTTCTTC	CASSQLGVLKNEQFF
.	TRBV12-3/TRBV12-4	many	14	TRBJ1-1	TGTGCCAGCAGTTTAAGTCTACGCAACACTGAAGCTTTCTTT	CASSLSLRNTEAFF
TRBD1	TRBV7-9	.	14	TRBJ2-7	TGTGCCAGCACCAGGACAGGGAGCTCCTACGAGCAGTACTTC	CASTRTGSSYEQYF
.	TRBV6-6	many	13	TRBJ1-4	TGTGCCAGCAGTTACTTCGGGACGGAAAAACTGTTTTTT	CASSYFGTEKLFF
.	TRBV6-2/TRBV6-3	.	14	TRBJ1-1	TGTGCCAGCAGTTACCTAGGTCGGGGGACTGAAGCTTTCTTT	CASSYLGRGTEAFF
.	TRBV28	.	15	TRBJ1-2	TGTGCCAGCAGCTCTGCGGACAGACCTTACTATGGCTACACCTTC	CASSSADRPYYGYTF
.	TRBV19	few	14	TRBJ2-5	TGTGCCAGTAGTATGACCTGGCTGGGAGAGACCCAGTACTTC	CASSMTWLGETQYF
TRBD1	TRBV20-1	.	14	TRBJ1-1	TGCAGTGCTAGGGATGACAGGGGAGTTACTGAAGCTTTCTTT	CSARDDRGVTEAFF
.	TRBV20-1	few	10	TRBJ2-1	TGCAGTGCTAGACGGAATGAGCAGTTCTTC	CSARRNEQFF
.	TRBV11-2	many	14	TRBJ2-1	TGTGCCAGCAGCCCTAGTGGGCCATATAGTGAGCAGTTCTTC	CASSPSGPYSEQFF
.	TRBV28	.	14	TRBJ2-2	TGTGCCAGCAGACCCGACAGCTACACCGGGGAGCTGTTTTTT	CASRPDSYTGELFF
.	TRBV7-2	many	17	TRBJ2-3	TGTGCCAGCAGCCGTTCAAATGCCGGCTTCAACACAGATACGCAGTATTTT	CASSRSNAGFNTDTQYF
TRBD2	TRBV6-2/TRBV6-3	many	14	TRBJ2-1	TGTGCCAGCAGTTACAAAGCGGGGGGCCATGAGCAGTTCTTC	CASSYKAGGHEQFF
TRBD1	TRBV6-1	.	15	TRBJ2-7	TGTGCCAGCAGTCTAGAGACAGGGGTCAGGTACGAGCAGTACTTC	CASSLETGVRYEQYF
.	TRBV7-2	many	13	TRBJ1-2	TGTGCCAGCAGCTTGGGGACATCTGGTGGCTACACCTTC	CASSLGTSGGYTF